This is a list of T cell receptor beta chains from one sample in a study of blood T cell repertoires in COVID-19. Generated by immunoSEQ multiplex PCR, the TCRdb table keeps only in-frame clones and is missing some. The sample yields approximately 75,000 clones, over 65% seen once. Sequences were obtained from peripheral blood. The receptors originated from a woman of 80 years or more with acute or convalescent COVID-19. Both conserved end residues are part of each CDR3. A D gene is named only where the DNA matches it firmly. Size is omitted from some rows. Given values are once, few, many or a class for expanded clones.

cdr3_aa | cdr3_nt | j_call | d_call | cdr3_length | clone_size | v_call
CASSELAGGRETQYF | TGTGCCAGTAGCGAGCTAGCGGGAGGTAGAGAGACCCAGTACTTC | TRBJ2-5 | TRBD2 | 15 | . | TRBV19
CASRTGTGNTDTQYF | TGTGCCAGCAGGACAGGGACAGGAAACACAGATACGCAGTATTTT | TRBJ2-3 | TRBD1 | 15 | . | TRBV2
CASSARGADGELFF | TGCGCCAGCTCAGCACGGGGGGCAGACGGGGAGCTGTTTTTT | TRBJ2-2 | . | 14 | . | TRBV5-1
CASHARVSNQPQHF | TGTGCCAGCCATGCCAGGGTAAGCAATCAGCCCCAGCATTTT | TRBJ1-5 | . | 14 | . | TRBV27
CASSSGTGNTGELFF | TGCGCCAGTTCCTCCGGGACAGGGAACACCGGGGAGCTGTTTTTT | TRBJ2-2 | TRBD1 | 15 | . | TRBV5-1
CASSLATGADTQYF | TGTGCCAGCAGCTTAGCTACAGGGGCAGATACGCAGTATTTT | TRBJ2-3 | TRBD1 | 14 | . | TRBV11-3
CASSGRTGLDEQYF | TGCGCCAGCAGCGGAAGGACAGGGTTGGACGAGCAGTACTTC | TRBJ2-7 | TRBD1 | 14 | . | TRBV5-1
CAGGPWEGETQYF | TGTGCCGGGGGACCTTGGGAGGGAGAGACCCAGTACTTC | TRBJ2-5 | TRBD2 | 13 | . | TRBV2
CASSLGDRVYYYEQYF | TGTGCCAGCAGCTTAGGAGACAGGGTCTATTACTACGAGCAGTACTTC | TRBJ2-7 | TRBD1 | 16 | . | TRBV7-9
CASSLSVSGHAEAFF | TGTGCCAGCAGCTTATCAGTGTCGGGTCACGCTGAAGCTTTCTTT | TRBJ1-1 | . | 15 | . | TRBV11-2
CATSGGYTQYF | TGTGCCACCAGTGGAGGGTATACGCAGTATTTT | TRBJ2-3 | . | 11 | . | TRBV24-1
CASIPMLANYGYTF | TGTGCCAGCATCCCCATGTTAGCTAACTATGGCTACACCTTC | TRBJ1-2 | . | 14 | once | TRBV2
CASSPRSGTGGGYASPLHF | TGTGCCAGCAGTCCTAGATCCGGGACAGGGGGTGGATATGCTTCACCCCTCCACTTT | TRBJ1-6 | TRBD1 | 19 | . | TRBV6-6
CASSAGTGGGETQYF | TGTGCCAGCAGCGCCGGGACAGGGGGAGGAGAGACCCAGTACTTC | TRBJ2-5 | TRBD1 | 15 | . | TRBV9
CASSITRRAQDEQYF | TGTGCCAGTAGTATAACCCGGAGGGCTCAGGACGAGCAGTACTTC | TRBJ2-7 | . | 15 | . | TRBV19
CATSAGAAGFGEQYF | TGTGCCACCAGCGCCGGGGCAGCGGGTTTTGGGGAGCAGTACTTC | TRBJ2-7 | . | 15 | . | TRBV15
CSVAAGYGYTF | TGCAGCGTTGCCGCAGGCTATGGCTACACCTTC | TRBJ1-2 | . | 11 | . | TRBV29-1
CASTGVWGYTF | TGTGCCAGCACGGGGGTGTGGGGCTACACCTTC | TRBJ1-2 | . | 11 | . | TRBV28
CASSLGQGSNQPQHF | TGTGCCAGCAGCTTAGGCCAGGGGAGCAATCAGCCCCAGCATTTT | TRBJ1-5 | . | 15 | few | TRBV7-8
CASRFGTEETQYF | TGTGCCAGCAGGTTCGGGACAGAAGAGACCCAGTACTTC | TRBJ2-5 | TRBD1 | 13 | . | TRBV27
CASSDRGHPNQPQHF | TGTGCCAGCAGTGACCGGGGTCACCCCAATCAGCCCCAGCATTTT | TRBJ1-5 | . | 15 | . | TRBV6-2/TRBV6-3
CASTPPFRTSEETQYF | TGTGCCAGCACCCCACCTTTCAGGACAAGCGAGGAGACCCAGTACTTC | TRBJ2-5 | . | 16 | . | TRBV7-8
CSSRQGAGETQYF | TGCAGCTCCCGACAGGGGGCGGGAGAGACCCAGTACTTC | TRBJ2-5 | TRBD1 | 13 | . | TRBV29-1
CAWSRDNEQFF | TGTGCCTGGAGCAGGGATAATGAGCAGTTCTTC | TRBJ2-1 | . | 11 | . | TRBV30
CASSVVGTGANVLTF | TGTGCCAGCAGCGTAGTGGGCACTGGGGCCAACGTCCTGACTTTC | TRBJ2-6 | . | 15 | . | TRBV9
CASSQGRQTAFF | TGTGCCAGCAGCCAAGGTAGACAGACGGCTTTCTTT | TRBJ1-1 | . | 12 | . | TRBV3-1/TRBV3-2
CASSYRNLGGEETQYF | TGTGCCAGCAGTTACCGGAATTTAGGGGGAGAAGAGACCCAGTACTTC | TRBJ2-5 | . | 16 | . | TRBV6-2/TRBV6-3
CASSQGQAHNEKLFF | TGTGCCAGCAGCCAAGGGCAGGCCCATAATGAAAAACTGTTTTTT | TRBJ1-4 | . | 15 | . | TRBV14
CAISDGLAGPYEQYF | TGTGCCATCAGTGACGGACTAGCGGGACCTTACGAGCAGTACTTC | TRBJ2-7 | TRBD2 | 15 | . | TRBV10-3
CSASRGAAYNEQFF | TGCAGTGCTAGTCGGGGGGCGGCTTACAATGAGCAGTTCTTC | TRBJ2-1 | . | 14 | . | TRBV20-1
CASSQRGSGSSKNIQYF | TGTGCCAGCAGCCAGCGAGGTAGCGGGAGCTCCAAAAACATTCAGTACTTC | TRBJ2-4 | TRBD2 | 17 | . | TRBV3-1/TRBV3-2
CASSLPGGTTDTQYF | TGTGCCAGCAGCTTGCCAGGGGGGACCACAGATACGCAGTATTTT | TRBJ2-3 | . | 15 | . | TRBV5-4
CASSIGGGTGSKLFF | TGTGCCAGTAGTATTGGAGGTGGTACAGGGTCAAAACTGTTTTTT | TRBJ1-4 | . | 15 | . | TRBV19
CASSDRLSSYNEQFF | TGTGCCAGCAGTGATCGCCTGAGCTCCTACAATGAGCAGTTCTTC | TRBJ2-1 | . | 15 | . | TRBV6-1
CAPRHPDRLEWEQYF | TGTGCTCCCCGGCACCCGGACAGGTTAGAATGGGAGCAGTACTTC | TRBJ2-7 | TRBD1 | 15 | . | TRBV2
CASSLGLAGLGEQFF | TGTGCCAGCAGCTTGGGGCTAGCGGGGCTAGGGGAGCAGTTCTTC | TRBJ2-1 | TRBD2 | 15 | . | TRBV7-8